This T cell receptor beta chain was recorded in a study of T cells in Graves' hyperthyroidism and ophthalmopathy. Study observations and caveats: Onset of ophthalmopathy came a median approximately 6.9 months after the model predicted it.

This clonotype was seen ten or more times. Its cognate antigen is unknown. Germline CDR1 KGHSH, CDR2 LQKENI. This CDR3 spans 14 amino acids. V lost 0 bases to trimming and J lost 3 bases, with 8 bases between them. RNA transcripts were the template for amplifying TCR beta CDR3 regions. The HTBI primer set served for first-round RT-PCR of the TCR CDR3. TCRdb redid the calling of the multiplex PCR reads with MiXCR, one entry per CDR3 protein. The sample yields a few hundred thousand distinct CDR3 sequences, 15% to 17% seen once. The TCR comes from a woman in her 30s with Graves' hyperthyroidism. The chain is built from TRBV18 and TRBJ1-2, with unresolved D. Sequenced: blood. CDR3 coding DNA: TGTGCCAGCTCACCACCGGTAGGACACTATGGCTACACCTTC. As protein: CASSPPVGHYGYTF.